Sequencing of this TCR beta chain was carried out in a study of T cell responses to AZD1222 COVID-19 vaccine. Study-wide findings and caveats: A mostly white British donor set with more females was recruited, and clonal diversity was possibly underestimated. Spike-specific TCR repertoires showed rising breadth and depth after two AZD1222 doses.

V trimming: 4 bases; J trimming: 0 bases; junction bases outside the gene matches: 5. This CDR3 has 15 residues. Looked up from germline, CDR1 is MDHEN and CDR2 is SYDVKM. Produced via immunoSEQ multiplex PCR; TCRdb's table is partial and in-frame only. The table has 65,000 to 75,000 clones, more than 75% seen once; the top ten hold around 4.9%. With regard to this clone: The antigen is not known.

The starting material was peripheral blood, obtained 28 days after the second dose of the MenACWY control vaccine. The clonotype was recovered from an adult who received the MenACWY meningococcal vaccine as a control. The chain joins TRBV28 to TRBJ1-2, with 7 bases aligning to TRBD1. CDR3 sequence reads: CASSSQQGANYGYTF. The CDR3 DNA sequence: TGTGCCAGCAGTTCCCAGCAGGGGGCTAACTATGGCTACACCTTC.